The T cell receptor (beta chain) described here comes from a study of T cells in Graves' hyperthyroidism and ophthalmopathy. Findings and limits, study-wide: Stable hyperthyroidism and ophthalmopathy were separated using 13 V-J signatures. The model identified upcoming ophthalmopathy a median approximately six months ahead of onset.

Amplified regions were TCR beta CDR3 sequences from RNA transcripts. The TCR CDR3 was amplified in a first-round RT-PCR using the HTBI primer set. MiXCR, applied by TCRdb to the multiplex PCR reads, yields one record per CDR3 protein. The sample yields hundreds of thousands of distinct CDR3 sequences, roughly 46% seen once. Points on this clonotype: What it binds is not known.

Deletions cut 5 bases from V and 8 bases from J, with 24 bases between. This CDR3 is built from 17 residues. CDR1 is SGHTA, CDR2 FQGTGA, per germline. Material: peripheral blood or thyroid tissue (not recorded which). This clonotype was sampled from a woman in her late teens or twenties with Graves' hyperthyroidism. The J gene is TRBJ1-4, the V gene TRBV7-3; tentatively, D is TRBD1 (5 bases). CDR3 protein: CASSTRTGRMREEKLFF. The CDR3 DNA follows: TGTGCCAGCAGCACGCGGACGGGGCGAATGAGAGAGGAAAAACTGTTTTTT.